Sequencing of this T cell receptor beta chain was carried out in a study of CD8+ T cells in alopecia areata. Study at large: It was oral tofacitinib, at 5 to 10 mg twice daily, that treated patients received. Overall study results and limits: Especially in alopecia totalis/universalis, lesional scalp showed greater clonality than normal scalp did.

Samples from alopecia areata patients were lesional scalp punch biopsies and peripheral blood. Both CD4+ and CD8+ T cells were separated by sorting PBMCs. In each case, RNA was isolated and then reverse transcribed into cDNA as the sequencing template. TCRdb keeps only in-frame clones here, not all; method: immunoSEQ multiplex PCR. The sample consists of about 180,000 clones, just under 60% of them appearing once. The germline gives CDR1 GTSNPN, CDR2 SVGIG (reference sequence). V was shortened by 0 bases and J by 7 bases, with 6 bases between the two germline ends. CDR3 size: 11 residues. A remark on this clone: The antigen remains undetermined. The sample contains more than one DNA sequence encoding this CDR3.

This TCR was recovered from a human donor with alopecia areata. The genes are TRBV30 and TRBJ1-2, with D possibly TRBD1 on 5 matching bases. The sample in question was CD4+ T cells sorted from blood, obtained at week 0. The CDR3 DNA follows: TGTGCCTGGAGTGTCGGGGGTGGCTACACCTTC. Translated, it gives CAWSVGGGYTF. Full variable domain (outside the CDR3, taken from reference TRBV30 and TRBJ1-2): SQTIHQWPATLVQPVGSPLSLECTVEGTSNPNLYWYRQAAGRGLQLLFYSVGIGQISSEVPQNLSASRPQDRQFILSSKKLLLSDSGFYLCAWSVGGGYTFGSGTRLTVV.